A single sample gave rise to the 32 T cell receptor beta chains below, sequenced in a study of T cell responses to AZD1222 COVID-19 vaccine. The assay was immunoSEQ multiplex PCR, and TCRdb's table has in-frame clones only and misses some. The data contain about 25,000 clones, 70% to 90% of them singletons. The sample in question was peripheral blood, obtained 28 days after the second AZD1222 dose. Source of these receptors: an adult who received the AZD1222 COVID-19 vaccine.

This clone was counted a single time. The chain recombines TRBV4-2 with TRBJ2-7, with D perhaps TRBD2 (6 bases). V lost 0 bases to trimming and J lost 6 bases, with 9 bases between them. This CDR3 contains 13 residues. Germline lookup yields CDR1 LGHNA and CDR2 YNFKEQ. CDR3 sequence reads: CASSQEWGGEQYF. The CDR3 region has the DNA TGTGCCAGCAGCCAAGAGTGGGGAGGCGAGCAGTACTTC.

The rearrangement joins TRBV11-2 to TRBJ2-5; D remains unclear. Per the germline V gene, CDR1 is SGHAT and CDR2 is FQNNGV. V lost 1 base to trimming and J lost 5 bases, with 8 bases between them. CDR3 length equals 13 residues. CDR3 in DNA: TGTGCCAGCAGCTTAGCCGTTCTGGAGACCCAGTACTTC. Its translation: CASSLAVLETQYF. Complete variable domain (other parts from reference TRBV11-2 and TRBJ2-5): EAGVAQSPRYKIIEKRQSVAFWCNPISGHATLYWYQQILGQGPKLLIQFQNNGVVDDSQLPKDRFSAERLKGVDSTLKIQPAKLEDSAVYLCASSLAVLETQYFGPGTRLLVL.

This clone was seen a few times. V and J are TRBV15 and TRBJ2-2; D is perhaps TRBD1 (5 bases). Germline assignment: CDR1 LNHNV and CDR2 YYDKDF (reference sequence). The CDR3 is 13 amino acids. V was clipped by 0 bases and J by 7 bases, with 6 bases between them. CDR3 sequence (DNA): TGTGCCACCAGCAGAGATAGGGGCGGGGAGCTGTTTTTT. This sequence encodes CATSRDRGGELFF. Full variable domain (missing parts from reference TRBV15 and TRBJ2-2): DAMVIQNPRYQVTQFGKPVTLSCSQTLNHNVMYWYQQKSSQAPKLLFHYYDKDFNNEADTPDNFQSRRPNTSFCFLDIRSPGLGDTAMYLCATSRDRGGELFFGEGSRLTVL.

The rearrangement links TRBV19 to TRBJ2-4; the match to TRBD2 covers 7 bases. V lost 7 bases and J lost 6; bases outside the gene matches: 6. This CDR3 is 13 amino acids long. CDR1 LNHDA and CDR2 SQIVND come from the germline V gene (reference sequence). The CDR3 region has the DNA TGTGCCAGTAACGGGGGGTTCGGAAACATTCAGTACTTC. It specifies CASNGGFGNIQYF.

The V and J genes are TRBV19 and TRBJ1-2; D is possibly TRBD1 (5 bases). With 5 bases removed from V and 5 bases from J, the gap between germline ends came to 18 bases. CDR3 size: 15 residues. Germline-derived CDR1 and CDR2 are LNHDA and SQIVND (reference sequence). This chain's CDR3 is CASSGWDPLDYGYTF. In DNA, the CDR3 is TGTGCCAGTAGTGGGTGGGACCCCTTGGATTATGGCTACACCTTC. Full variable domain (remainder filled in from reference TRBV19 and TRBJ1-2): DGGITQSPKYLFRKEGQNVTLSCEQNLNHDAMYWYRQDPGQGLRLIYYSQIVNDFQKGDIAEGYSVSREKKESFPLTVTSAQKNPTAFYLCASSGWDPLDYGYTFGSGTRLTVV.

The rearrangement links TRBV11-3 to TRBJ1-1; 9 bases match TRBD1. The CDR3 has 14 residues. J gave up 1 base and V 4 bases, and 1 base lay outside the gene matches. Germline-derived CDR1 and CDR2 are SGHNT and YENEEA. Here the CDR3 reads CASSYRGPNTEAFF. The CDR3, as DNA: TGTGCCAGCAGCTACAGGGGGCCGAACACTGAAGCTTTCTTT.

The CDR3, as DNA: TGCGCCAGCAGTTATGGGACAGGGGAGGACAATCAGCCCCAGCATTTT. It encodes CASSYGTGEDNQPQHF. J is TRBJ1-5 and V is TRBV5-1; TRBD1 matches 10 bases. The CDR3 spans 16 residues. J was trimmed by 3 bases and V by 5 bases; bases with no gene match: 8. Per the germline V gene, CDR1 is SGHRS and CDR2 is YFSETQ.

The chain joins TRBV2 to TRBJ2-5, with D possibly TRBD1 on 6 matching bases. Germline CDR1 SNHLY, CDR2 FYNNEI. V was pared by 1 base and J by 2 bases, with 8 bases between. The CDR3 has 14 amino acids. CDR3 sequence reads: CASSEVTGQETQYF. The CDR3 coding sequence is TGTGCCAGCAGTGAAGTAACAGGGCAAGAGACCCAGTACTTC.

The DNA for the CDR3 is TGTGCCAGCTATCCTGGCGGGAGTGTCCCGTACGAGCAGTACTTC. Its translation is CASYPGGSVPYEQYF. The chain combines TRBV5-4 with TRBJ2-7, with 7 bases lining up with TRBD2. The germline V gene encodes CDR1 SGHNT and CDR2 YYREEE (reference sequence). V shed 7 bases and J 4 bases; nucleotides not matched to a gene: 14. The CDR3 loop spans 15 amino acids.

CDR3 sequence reads: CASSIVLAAGEQFF. The CDR3 region has the DNA TGTGCCAGTAGTATAGTCTTAGCGGCTGGTGAGCAGTTCTTC. This sequence joins TRBV19 and TRBJ2-1, with D maybe TRBD2 (6 bases). The CDR3 covers 14 residues. Trimming stripped 1 base from V and 9 bases from J, with 13 bases between. Germline V gene lookup returns CDR1 LNHDA and CDR2 SQIVND (reference sequence). Based on the CDR3 plus reference TRBV19 and TRBJ2-1, the full variable domain is DGGITQSPKYLFRKEGQNVTLSCEQNLNHDAMYWYRQDPGQGLRLIYYSQIVNDFQKGDIAEGYSVSREKKESFPLTVTSAQKNPTAFYLCASSIVLAAGEQFFGPGTRLTVL.

This clone was seen a single time. The chain joins TRBV19 to TRBJ1-1; unclear D gene. V was cut by 6 bases and J by 2 bases, with 10 bases left in between. Germline loops: CDR1 LNHDA, CDR2 SQIVND (reference sequence). The CDR3 is 13 residues long. As DNA, the CDR3 is TGTGCCAGTAGCCTCCGGGAAAACACTGAAGCTTTCTTT. Amino acid sequence: CASSLRENTEAFF.

J is TRBJ2-7 and V is TRBV2, with TRBD2 matching over 9 bases. Per the germline V gene, CDR1 is SNHLY and CDR2 is FYNNEI. This CDR3 contains 13 residues. The V gene end was trimmed by 10 bases and the J gene end by 3 bases; junction bases not matched to a gene: 7. The CDR3 DNA sequence: TGTGCCACCGGGGCTAGCGGGGTCTACGAGCAGTACTTC. The encoded protein is CATGASGVYEQYF.

V usage is TRBV28 and J usage is TRBJ2-3; D perhaps matches TRBD2 (5 bases). V was trimmed by 5 bases and J by 4 bases, leaving 16 bases between them. In germline, CDR1 is MDHEN, CDR2 SYDVKM. CDR3 length: 15 amino acids. The CDR3 sequence is CASSLAGDGADTQYF. In DNA, the CDR3 is TGTGCCAGCAGTCTGGCCGGGGATGGTGCAGATACGCAGTATTTT.

The J gene is TRBJ1-3, the V gene TRBV5-3, with D perhaps TRBD1 (5 bases). TRBV5-3 is filed as an ORF, its function uncertain. The length of the CDR3 is 12 residues. V shed 1 base and J shed 15 bases, with 14 bases lying between them. In nucleotides, the CDR3 is TGTGCCAGAAGCTTGTCAGGGCCAGAAGAATATTTT. It translates to CARSLSGPEEYF.

In DNA, the CDR3 is TGTGCCAGCACCGACCACGGACAGGGGTATTATGGCTACACCTTC. It is translated as CASTDHGQGYYGYTF. This chain joins TRBV6-5 and TRBJ1-2, with 9 bases lining up with TRBD1. V lost 7 bases and J lost 5; bases outside the gene matches: 11. The CDR3 length is 15 residues. Germline lookup yields CDR1 MNHEY and CDR2 SVGAGI.

The chain has TRBV28 and TRBJ2-7; D not certain. The V and J ends lost 3 bases and 2 bases respectively, with 5 bases between them. Germline CDR1 is MDHEN and CDR2 is SYDVKM. The CDR3 is made up of 12 amino acids. In nucleotides, the CDR3 is TGTGCCAGCAGTTTCCAGGCCTACGAGCAGTACTTC. Protein sequence: CASSFQAYEQYF.

This clone is a singleton in its sample. The chain employs TRBV28 and TRBJ1-6; TRBD1 might be the D (5 bases). This CDR3 region has 12 residues. Looked up from germline, CDR1 is MDHEN and CDR2 is SYDVKM. With 10 bases removed from V and 10 bases from J, the gap between germline ends came to 14 bases. The CDR3 coding sequence is TGTGCCACCGGGGGGGTACGGTCACCCCTCCACTTT. Translation gives CATGGVRSPLHF.

This clone was detected a few times. The chain uses TRBV7-3 and TRBJ2-3, with D unclear. The CDR3 is made up of 11 amino acids. Germline V gene lookup returns CDR1 SGHTA and CDR2 FQGTGA. Trimming removed 5 bases at V and 2 bases at J, with 2 bases between. For the CDR3, the DNA is TGTGCCAGCAGCCCCACAGATACGCAGTATTTT. Encoded protein: CASSPTDTQYF.

V usage is TRBV30 and J usage is TRBJ1-1; D unresolved. V was shortened by 3 bases and J by 6 bases, with 14 bases between the two germline ends. The CDR3 sequence is 13 residues long. Germline CDR1 reads GTSNPN; CDR2 reads SVGIG (reference sequence). This chain's CDR3 is CAWRHLNGAEAFF. The CDR3 coding sequence is TGTGCCTGGAGGCACTTAAATGGCGCTGAAGCTTTCTTT.

CDR3 sequence reads: CASSSLSMGHGYEQYF. The DNA for the CDR3 is TGTGCCAGCAGTTCTCTAAGTATGGGACACGGCTACGAGCAGTACTTC. The chain uses TRBV3-1 (or the pseudogene TRBV3-2) and TRBJ2-7, with D possibly matching TRBD1 (6 bases). The germline gives CDR1 LGHDT, CDR2 YNNKEL (reference sequence). This CDR3 has 16 residues. The V end was cut by 6 bases, the J end by 3 bases, with 21 bases between.

This chain connects TRBV18 to TRBJ2-7, with D uncertain. The ends were cut back, 1 base at V and 3 bases at J, with 13 bases in the middle. Germline-derived CDR1 and CDR2 are KGHSH and LQKENI. The length of the CDR3 is 15 residues. CDR3 sequence: CASSPRGSADYEQYF. CDR3 sequence (DNA): TGTGCCAGCTCACCACGCGGCAGCGCAGACTACGAGCAGTACTTC. Together with reference TRBV18 and TRBJ2-7, the CDR3 gives the full variable domain: NAGVMQNPRHLVRRRGQEARLRCSPMKGHSHVYWYRQLPEEGLKFMVYLQKENIIDESGMPKERFSAEFPKEGPSILRIQQVVRGDSAAYFCASSPRGSADYEQYFGPGTRLTVT.

This chain links TRBV28 with TRBJ2-7; D gene uncertain. Trimming left V 4 bases short and J 3 bases short, with 7 bases between. The CDR3 has 12 amino acids. CDR1 MDHEN and CDR2 SYDVKM come from the germline V gene. In nucleotides, the CDR3 is TGTGCCAGCAGTTCAGCGCGCTACGAGCAGTACTTC. Translation: CASSSARYEQYF.

The chain joins TRBV28 to TRBJ2-7, with a tentative D call TRBD1 (6 bases). CDR1 and CDR2 from the germline V gene are MDHEN and SYDVKM. This CDR3 has 11 amino acids. The V end was cut by 6 bases, the J end by 8 bases, with 11 bases between. The CDR3 loop is CASRAGTQQYF. CDR3 DNA sequence: TGTGCCAGCAGAGCCGGGACACAGCAGTACTTC. The variable domain in full, with the rest retrieved from reference TRBV28 and TRBJ2-7, is DVKVTQSSRYLVKRTGEKVFLECVQDMDHENMFWYRQDPGLGLRLIYFSYDVKMKEKGDIPEGYSVSREKKERFSLILESASTNQTSMYLCASRAGTQQYFGPGTRLTVT.

CDR3 in amino acids: CASSECIGEGPQPQHF. CDR3 nucleotides: TGCGCCAGCAGTGAGTGTATTGGCGAAGGCCCTCAGCCCCAGCATTTT. This rearrangement joins TRBV10-1 to TRBJ1-5; D is unresolved. The CDR3 contains 16 residues. Trimming removed 1 base at V and 6 bases at J, with 16 bases between. The germline V gene has CDR1 WNHNN and CDR2 SYGVQD (reference sequence).

The chain combines TRBV5-5 with TRBJ1-6; unclear D gene. Looked up from germline, CDR1 is SGHKS and CDR2 is YYEKEE (reference sequence). The CDR3 has 13 residues. V was shortened by 5 bases and J by 3 bases, with 6 bases between the two germline ends. The CDR3 spells CASSLLYNSPLHF. The CDR3 nucleotides are TGTGCCAGCAGTCTCCTCTATAATTCACCCCTCCACTTT.

This chain joins TRBV28 and TRBJ2-6; D not certain. This CDR3 has 14 amino acids. Trimming shortened V by 3 bases and J by 0 bases, and 3 bases separated the two germline ends. CDR1 is MDHEN and CDR2 is SYDVKM in the germline V gene. CDR3 loop: CASSFHSGANVLTF. Here the CDR3 DNA reads TGTGCCAGCAGTTTCCACTCTGGGGCCAACGTCCTGACTTTC.

This chain joins TRBV28 and TRBJ1-5; tentative D call: TRBD1 (5 bases). The CDR3 consists of 15 residues. Trimming stripped 7 bases from V and 2 bases from J, with 15 bases between. Germline assignment: CDR1 MDHEN and CDR2 SYDVKM. In DNA form, the CDR3 reads TGTGCCAGCAATGTGAGAGGGGCGGGCAATCAGCCCCAGCATTTT. It yields the protein CASNVRGAGNQPQHF.

This rearrangement joins TRBV28 to TRBJ1-1; D is unclear. V was cut by 9 bases and J by 0 bases, with 14 bases left in between. The germline V gene has CDR1 MDHEN and CDR2 SYDVKM. The CDR3 is 14 residues long. CDR3 nucleotide sequence: TGTGCCAGTATAACAGTACACCTGAACACTGAAGCTTTCTTT. Translation: CASITVHLNTEAFF.

J is TRBJ1-4 and V is TRBV7-2; D unresolved. Trimming shortened V by 5 bases and J by 3 bases, and 13 bases separated the two germline ends. The germline V gene encodes CDR1 SGHTA and CDR2 FQGNSA. This CDR3 region has 15 residues. CDR3 bases: TGTGCCAGCAGCCCCCACAGCATACCTAATGAAAAACTGTTTTTT. It specifies CASSPHSIPNEKLFF.

The V gene is TRBV6-6, the J gene TRBJ2-7; D might be TRBD1 (6 bases). CDR3 length equals 14 residues. Germline CDR1 MNHNY, CDR2 SVGAGI (reference sequence). Trimming took off 2 bases at V and 10 bases at J, with 18 bases between the two ends. CDR3 sequence reads: CASSYGTPGREQYF. The CDR3 bases are TGTGCCAGCAGTTACGGGACACCGGGGAGAGAACAGTACTTC.

CDR3 bases: TGTGCCTTGGACAGGGAGAGCTCCTACGAGCAGTACTTC. This sequence encodes CALDRESSYEQYF. J is TRBJ2-7 and V is TRBV30, with TRBD1 identical over 8 bases. Germline lookup yields CDR1 GTSNPN and CDR2 SVGIG (reference sequence). Trimming cost V 7 bases and J 0 bases; bases outside gene matches: 5. CDR3 size: 13 residues.

The chain is built from TRBV7-8 and TRBJ1-2; D remains unclear. V lost 2 bases and J lost 4, with 14 bases in between. The CDR3 is 15 amino acids. Germline lookup yields CDR1 SGHVS and CDR2 FQNEAQ. In nucleotides, the CDR3 is TGTGCCAGCAGCTTAAAGGCAGAGAGGATCTATGGCTACACCTTC. It is translated as CASSLKAERIYGYTF.